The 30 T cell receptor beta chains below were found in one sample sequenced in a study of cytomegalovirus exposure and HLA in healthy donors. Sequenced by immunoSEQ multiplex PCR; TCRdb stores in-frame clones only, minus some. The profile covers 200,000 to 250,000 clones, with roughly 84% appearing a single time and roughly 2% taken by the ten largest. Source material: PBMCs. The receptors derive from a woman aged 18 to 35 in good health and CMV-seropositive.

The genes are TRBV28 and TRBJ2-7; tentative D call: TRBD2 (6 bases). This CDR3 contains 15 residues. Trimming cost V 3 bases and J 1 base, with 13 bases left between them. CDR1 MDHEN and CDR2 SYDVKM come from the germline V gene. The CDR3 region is CASSFGRAGSYEQYF. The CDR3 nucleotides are TGTGCCAGCAGTTTCGGGCGGGCGGGGTCCTACGAGCAGTACTTC.

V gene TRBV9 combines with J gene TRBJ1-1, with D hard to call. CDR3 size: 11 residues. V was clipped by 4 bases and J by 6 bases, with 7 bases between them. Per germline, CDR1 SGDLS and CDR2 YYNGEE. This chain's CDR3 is CASSSEAEAFF. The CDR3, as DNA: TGTGCCAGCAGCTCAGAGGCTGAAGCTTTCTTT.

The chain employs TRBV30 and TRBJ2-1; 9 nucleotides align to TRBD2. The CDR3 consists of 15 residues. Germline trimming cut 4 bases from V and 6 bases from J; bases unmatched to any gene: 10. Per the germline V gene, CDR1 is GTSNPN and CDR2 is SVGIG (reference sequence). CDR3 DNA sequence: TGTGCCTGGACCGGGACTAGCCTCCCCTTCAATGAGCAGTTCTTC. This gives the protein CAWTGTSLPFNEQFF.

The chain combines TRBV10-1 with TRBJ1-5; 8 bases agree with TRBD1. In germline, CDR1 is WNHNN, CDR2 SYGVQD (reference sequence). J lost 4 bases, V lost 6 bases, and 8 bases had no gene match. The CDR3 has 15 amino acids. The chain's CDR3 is CASSPGQGQNQPQHF. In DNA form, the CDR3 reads TGCGCCAGCAGCCCCGGACAGGGACAGAATCAGCCCCAGCATTTT.

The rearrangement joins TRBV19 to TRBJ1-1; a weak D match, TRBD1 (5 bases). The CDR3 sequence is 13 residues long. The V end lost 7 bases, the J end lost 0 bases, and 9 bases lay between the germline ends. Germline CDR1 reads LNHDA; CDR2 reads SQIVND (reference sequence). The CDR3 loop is CASTDSLNTEAFF. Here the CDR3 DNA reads TGTGCCAGTACCGACAGTTTGAACACTGAAGCTTTCTTT.

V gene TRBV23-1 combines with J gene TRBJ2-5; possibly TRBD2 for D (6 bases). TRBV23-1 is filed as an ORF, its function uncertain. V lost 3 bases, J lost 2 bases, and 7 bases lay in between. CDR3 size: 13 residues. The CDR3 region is CASSQEGQETQYF. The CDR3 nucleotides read TGCGCCAGCAGTCAGGAGGGGCAAGAGACCCAGTACTTC.

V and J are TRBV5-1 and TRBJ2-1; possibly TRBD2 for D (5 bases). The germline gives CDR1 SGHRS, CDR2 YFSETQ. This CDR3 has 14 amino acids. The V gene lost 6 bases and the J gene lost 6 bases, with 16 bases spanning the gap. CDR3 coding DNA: TGCGCCAGCACGGTCGGGGTGGGAGCCAATGAGCAGTTCTTC. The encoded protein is CASTVGVGANEQFF.

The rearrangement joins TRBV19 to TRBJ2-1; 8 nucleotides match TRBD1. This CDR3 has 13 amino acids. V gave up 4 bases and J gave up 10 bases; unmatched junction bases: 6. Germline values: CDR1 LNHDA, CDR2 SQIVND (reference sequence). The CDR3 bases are TGTGCCAGTAGTACTGGGGACAGGCGGGAGCAGTTCTTC. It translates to CASSTGDRREQFF.

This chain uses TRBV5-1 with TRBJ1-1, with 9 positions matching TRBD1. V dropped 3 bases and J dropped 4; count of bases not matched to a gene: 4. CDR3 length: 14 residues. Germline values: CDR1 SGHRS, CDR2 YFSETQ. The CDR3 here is CASSWGQGGTEAFF. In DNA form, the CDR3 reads TGCGCCAGCAGCTGGGGACAGGGAGGCACTGAAGCTTTCTTT. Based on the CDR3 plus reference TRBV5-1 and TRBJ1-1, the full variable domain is KAGVTQTPRYLIKTRGQQVTLSCSPISGHRSVSWYQQTPGQGLQFLFEYFSETQRNKGNFPGRFSGRQFSNSRSEMNVSTLELGDSALYLCASSWGQGGTEAFFGQGTRLTVV.

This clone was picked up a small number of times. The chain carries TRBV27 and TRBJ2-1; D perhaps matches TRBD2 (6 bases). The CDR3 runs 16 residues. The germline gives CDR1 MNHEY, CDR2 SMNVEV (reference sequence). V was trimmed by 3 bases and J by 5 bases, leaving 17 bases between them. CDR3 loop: CASSLVWTKNNNEQFF. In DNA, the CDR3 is TGTGCCAGCAGTTTGGTTTGGACTAAAAACAACAATGAGCAGTTCTTC.

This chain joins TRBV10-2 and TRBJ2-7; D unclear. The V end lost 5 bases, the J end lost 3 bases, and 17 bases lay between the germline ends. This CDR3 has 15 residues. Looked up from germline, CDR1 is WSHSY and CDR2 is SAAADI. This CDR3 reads CASSTPLGANYEQYF. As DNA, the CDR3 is TGCGCCAGCAGTACCCCCCTTGGAGCTAACTACGAGCAGTACTTC.

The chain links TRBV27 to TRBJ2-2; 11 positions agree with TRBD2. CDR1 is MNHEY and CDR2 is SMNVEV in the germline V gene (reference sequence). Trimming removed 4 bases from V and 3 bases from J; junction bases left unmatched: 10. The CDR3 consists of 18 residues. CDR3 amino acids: CASSYRGLADDYTGELFF. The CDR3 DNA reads TGTGCCAGCAGTTACCGGGGACTAGCGGACGATTACACCGGGGAGCTGTTTTTT.

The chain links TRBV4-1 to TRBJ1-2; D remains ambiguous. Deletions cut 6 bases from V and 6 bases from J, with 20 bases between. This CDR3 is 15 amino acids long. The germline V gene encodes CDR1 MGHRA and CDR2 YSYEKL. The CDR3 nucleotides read TGCGCCAGCAGTTCCGTACGGGTTTCCAAAGATGGCTACACCTTC. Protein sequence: CASSSVRVSKDGYTF.

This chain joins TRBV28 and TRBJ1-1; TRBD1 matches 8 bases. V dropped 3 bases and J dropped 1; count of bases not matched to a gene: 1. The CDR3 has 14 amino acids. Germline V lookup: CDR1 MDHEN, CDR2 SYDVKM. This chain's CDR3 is CASSLTGANTEAFF. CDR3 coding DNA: TGTGCCAGCAGTTTGACAGGGGCGAACACTGAAGCTTTCTTT.

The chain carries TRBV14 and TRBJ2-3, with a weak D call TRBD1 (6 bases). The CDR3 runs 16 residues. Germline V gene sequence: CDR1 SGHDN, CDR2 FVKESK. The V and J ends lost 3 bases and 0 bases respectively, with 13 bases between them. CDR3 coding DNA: TGTGCCAGCAGCCACGGGACAATAGTCAGCACAGATACGCAGTATTTT. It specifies CASSHGTIVSTDTQYF.

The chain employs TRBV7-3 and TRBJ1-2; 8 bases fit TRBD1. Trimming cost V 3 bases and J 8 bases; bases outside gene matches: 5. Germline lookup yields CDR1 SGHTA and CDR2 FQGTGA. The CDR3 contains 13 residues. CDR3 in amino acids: CASSFLTGEGYTF. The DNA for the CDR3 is TGTGCCAGCAGCTTTTTGACAGGGGAAGGCTACACCTTC.

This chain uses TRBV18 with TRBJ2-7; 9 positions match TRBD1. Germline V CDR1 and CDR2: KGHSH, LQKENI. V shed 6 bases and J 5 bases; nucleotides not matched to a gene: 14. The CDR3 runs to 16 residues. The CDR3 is CASSTPLRQGGNEQYF. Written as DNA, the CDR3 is TGTGCCAGCTCCACACCCCTACGACAGGGGGGAAACGAGCAGTACTTC.

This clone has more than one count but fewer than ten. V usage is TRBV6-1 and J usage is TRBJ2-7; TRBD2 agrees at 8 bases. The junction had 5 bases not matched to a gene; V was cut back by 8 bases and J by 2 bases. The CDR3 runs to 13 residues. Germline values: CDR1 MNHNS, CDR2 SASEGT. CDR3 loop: CASGAGGPYEQYF. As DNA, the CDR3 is TGTGCCAGCGGGGCGGGAGGTCCCTACGAGCAGTACTTC.

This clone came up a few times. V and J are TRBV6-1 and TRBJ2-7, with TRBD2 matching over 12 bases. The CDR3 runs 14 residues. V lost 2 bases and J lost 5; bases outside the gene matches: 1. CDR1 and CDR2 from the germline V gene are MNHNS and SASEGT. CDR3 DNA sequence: TGTGCCAGCAGTGAACTAGCGGGAGGGAACGAGCAGTACTTC. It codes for CASSELAGGNEQYF.

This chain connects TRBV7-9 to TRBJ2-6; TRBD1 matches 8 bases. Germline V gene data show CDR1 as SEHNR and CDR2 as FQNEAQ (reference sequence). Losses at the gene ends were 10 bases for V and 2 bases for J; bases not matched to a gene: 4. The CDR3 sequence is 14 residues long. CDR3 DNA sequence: TGTGCCAAAAACAGGGGGACTGGGGCCAACGTCCTGACTTTC. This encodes CAKNRGTGANVLTF.

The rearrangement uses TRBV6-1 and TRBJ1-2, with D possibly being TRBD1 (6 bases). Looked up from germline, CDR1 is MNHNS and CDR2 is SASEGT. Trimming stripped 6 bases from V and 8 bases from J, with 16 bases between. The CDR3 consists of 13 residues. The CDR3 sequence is CASSLEDSLGYTF. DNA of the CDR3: TGTGCCAGCAGCCTGGAGGACAGCCTCGGCTACACCTTC.

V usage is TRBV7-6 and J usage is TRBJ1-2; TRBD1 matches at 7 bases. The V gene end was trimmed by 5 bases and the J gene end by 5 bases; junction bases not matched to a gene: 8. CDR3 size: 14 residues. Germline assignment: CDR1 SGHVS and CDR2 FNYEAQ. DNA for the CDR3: TGTGCCAGCAGCACCTCGACAGGGACGTATGGCTACACCTTC. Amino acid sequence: CASSTSTGTYGYTF.

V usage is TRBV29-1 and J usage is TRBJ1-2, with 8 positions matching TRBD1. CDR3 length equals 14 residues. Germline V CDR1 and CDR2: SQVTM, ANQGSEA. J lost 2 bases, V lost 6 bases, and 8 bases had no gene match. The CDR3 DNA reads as TGCAGCGTAGAAACAGGGGGTCCGAACTATGGCTACACCTTC. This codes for CSVETGGPNYGYTF.

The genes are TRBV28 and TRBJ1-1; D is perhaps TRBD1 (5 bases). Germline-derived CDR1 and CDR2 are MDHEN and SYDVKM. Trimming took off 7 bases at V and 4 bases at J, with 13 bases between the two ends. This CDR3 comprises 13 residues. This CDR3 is CASIAPGGTEAFF. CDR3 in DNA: TGTGCCAGCATTGCCCCCGGGGGCACTGAAGCTTTCTTT.

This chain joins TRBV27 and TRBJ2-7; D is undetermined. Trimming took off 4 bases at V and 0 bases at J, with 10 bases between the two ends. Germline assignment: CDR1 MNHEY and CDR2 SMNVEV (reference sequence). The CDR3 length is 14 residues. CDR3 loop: CASSSPPLSYEQYF. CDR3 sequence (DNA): TGTGCCAGCAGTTCCCCCCCCCTCTCCTACGAGCAGTACTTC.

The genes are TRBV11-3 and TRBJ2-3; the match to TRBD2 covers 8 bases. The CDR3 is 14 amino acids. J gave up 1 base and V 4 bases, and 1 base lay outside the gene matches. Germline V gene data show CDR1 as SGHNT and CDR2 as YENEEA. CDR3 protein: CASSSGGGTDTQYF. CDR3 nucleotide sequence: TGTGCCAGCAGCTCGGGAGGGGGCACAGATACGCAGTATTTT.

CDR3 sequence reads: CASSHGTSGSTPRTQYF. The CDR3 region has the DNA TGTGCCAGCAGTCACGGGACTAGCGGCAGCACGCCTCGTACGCAGTATTTT. The chain carries TRBV27 and TRBJ2-3; 11 bases line up with TRBD2. Trimming removed 5 bases from V and 8 bases from J; junction bases left unmatched: 15. CDR1 MNHEY and CDR2 SMNVEV come from the germline V gene (reference sequence). CDR3 size: 17 residues.

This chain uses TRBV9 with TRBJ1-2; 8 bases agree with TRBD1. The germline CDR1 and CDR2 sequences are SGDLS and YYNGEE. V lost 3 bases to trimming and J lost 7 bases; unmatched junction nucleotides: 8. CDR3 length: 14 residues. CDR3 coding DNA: TGTGCCAGCAGCGCCGAGACAGGGGCCGGTGGCTACACCTTC. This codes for CASSAETGAGGYTF. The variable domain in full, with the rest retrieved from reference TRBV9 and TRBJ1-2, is DSGVTQTPKHLITATGQRVTLRCSPRSGDLSVYWYQQSLDQGLQFLIQYYNGEERAKGNILERFSAQQFPDLHSELNLSSLELGDSALYFCASSAETGAGGYTFGSGTRLTVV.

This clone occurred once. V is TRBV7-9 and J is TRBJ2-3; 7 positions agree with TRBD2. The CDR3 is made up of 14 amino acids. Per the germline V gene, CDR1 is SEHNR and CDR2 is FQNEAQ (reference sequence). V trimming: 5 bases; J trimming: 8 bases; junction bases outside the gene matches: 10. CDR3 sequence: CASSGSGIKGTQYF. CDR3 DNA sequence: TGTGCCAGCAGCGGAAGCGGGATTAAGGGTACGCAGTATTTT.

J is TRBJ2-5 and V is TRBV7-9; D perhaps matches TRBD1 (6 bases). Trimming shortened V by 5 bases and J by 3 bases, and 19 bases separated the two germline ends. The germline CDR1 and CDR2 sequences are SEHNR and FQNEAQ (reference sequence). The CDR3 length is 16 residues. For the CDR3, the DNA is TGTGCCAGCAGCCATCTGGGACAACTTAGGGAAGAGACCCAGTACTTC. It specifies CASSHLGQLREETQYF.